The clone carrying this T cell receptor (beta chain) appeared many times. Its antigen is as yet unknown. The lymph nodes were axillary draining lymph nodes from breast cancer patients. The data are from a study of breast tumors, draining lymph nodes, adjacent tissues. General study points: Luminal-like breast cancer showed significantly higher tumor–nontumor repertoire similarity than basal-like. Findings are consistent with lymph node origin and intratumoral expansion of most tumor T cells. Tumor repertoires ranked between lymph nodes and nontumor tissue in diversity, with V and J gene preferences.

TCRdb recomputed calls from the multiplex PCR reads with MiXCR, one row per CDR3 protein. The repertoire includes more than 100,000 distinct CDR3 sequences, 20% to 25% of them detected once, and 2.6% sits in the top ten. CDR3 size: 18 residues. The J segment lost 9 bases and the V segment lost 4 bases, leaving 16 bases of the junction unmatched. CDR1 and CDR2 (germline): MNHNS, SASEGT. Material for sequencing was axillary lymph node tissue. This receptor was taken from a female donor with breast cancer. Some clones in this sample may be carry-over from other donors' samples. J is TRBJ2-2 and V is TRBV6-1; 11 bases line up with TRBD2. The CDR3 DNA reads TGTGCCAGCAGTGTCCGCCCCCCGGGACTAGCGGACCACCGGGAGCTGTTTTTT. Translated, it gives CASSVRPPGLADHRELFF.